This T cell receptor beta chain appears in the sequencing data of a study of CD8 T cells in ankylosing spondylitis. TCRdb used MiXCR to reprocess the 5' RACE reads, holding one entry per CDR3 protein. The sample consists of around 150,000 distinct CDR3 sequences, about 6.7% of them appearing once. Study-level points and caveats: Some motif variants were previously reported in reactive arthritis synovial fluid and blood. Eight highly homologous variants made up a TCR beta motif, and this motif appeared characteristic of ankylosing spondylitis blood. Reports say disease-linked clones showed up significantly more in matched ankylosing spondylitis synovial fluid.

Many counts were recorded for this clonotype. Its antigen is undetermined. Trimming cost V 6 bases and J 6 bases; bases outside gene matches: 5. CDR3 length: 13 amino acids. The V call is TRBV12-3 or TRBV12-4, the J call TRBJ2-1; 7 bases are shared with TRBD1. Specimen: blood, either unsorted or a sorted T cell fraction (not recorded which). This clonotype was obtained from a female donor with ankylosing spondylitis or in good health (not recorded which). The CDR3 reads CASRSTGANEQFF. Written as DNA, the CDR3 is TGTGCCAGCAGGTCAACAGGGGCCAATGAGCAGTTCTTC.